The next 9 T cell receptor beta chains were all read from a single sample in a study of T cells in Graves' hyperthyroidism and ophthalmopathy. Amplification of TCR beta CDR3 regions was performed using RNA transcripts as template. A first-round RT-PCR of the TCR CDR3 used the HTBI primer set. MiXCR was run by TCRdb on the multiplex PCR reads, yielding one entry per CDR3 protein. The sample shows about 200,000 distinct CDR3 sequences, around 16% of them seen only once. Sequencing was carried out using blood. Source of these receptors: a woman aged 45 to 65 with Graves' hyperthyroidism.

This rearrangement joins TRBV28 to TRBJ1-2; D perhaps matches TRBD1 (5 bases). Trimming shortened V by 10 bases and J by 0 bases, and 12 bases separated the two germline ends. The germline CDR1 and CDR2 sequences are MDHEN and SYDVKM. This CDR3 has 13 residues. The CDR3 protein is CAILETANYGYTF. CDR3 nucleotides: TGTGCCATCCTAGAGACAGCTAACTATGGCTACACCTTC.

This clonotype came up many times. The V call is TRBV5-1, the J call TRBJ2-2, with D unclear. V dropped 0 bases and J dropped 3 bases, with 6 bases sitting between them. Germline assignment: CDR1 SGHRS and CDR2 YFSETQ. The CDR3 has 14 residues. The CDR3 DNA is TGCGCCAGCAGCTTGGTTGGTTACACCGGGGAGCTGTTTTTT. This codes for CASSLVGYTGELFF.

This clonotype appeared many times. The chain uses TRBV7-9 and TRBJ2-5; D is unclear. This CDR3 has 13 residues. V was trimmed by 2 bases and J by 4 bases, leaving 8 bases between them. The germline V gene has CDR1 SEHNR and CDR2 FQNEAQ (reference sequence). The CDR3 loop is CASSLSATETQYF. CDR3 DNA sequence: TGTGCCAGCAGCTTATCGGCGACAGAGACCCAGTACTTC. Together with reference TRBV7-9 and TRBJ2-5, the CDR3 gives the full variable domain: DTGVSQNPRHKITKRGQNVTFRCDPISEHNRLYWYRQTLGQGPEFLTYFQNEAQLEKSRLLSDRFSAERPKGSFSTLEIQRTEQGDSAMYLCASSLSATETQYFGPGTRLLVL.

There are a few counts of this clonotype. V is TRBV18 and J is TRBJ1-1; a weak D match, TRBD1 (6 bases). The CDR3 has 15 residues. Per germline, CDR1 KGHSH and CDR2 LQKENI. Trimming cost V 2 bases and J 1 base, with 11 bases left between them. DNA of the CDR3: TGTGCCAGCTCACCAGGGACACCAAGGAACACTGAAGCTTTCTTT. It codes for CASSPGTPRNTEAFF.

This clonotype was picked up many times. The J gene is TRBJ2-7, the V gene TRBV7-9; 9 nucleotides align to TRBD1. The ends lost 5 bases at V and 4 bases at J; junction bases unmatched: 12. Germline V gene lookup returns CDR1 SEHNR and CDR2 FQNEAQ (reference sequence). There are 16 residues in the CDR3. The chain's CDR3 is CASSPETGGAGYEQYF. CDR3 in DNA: TGTGCCAGCAGCCCCGAAACAGGGGGCGCGGGGTACGAGCAGTACTTC.

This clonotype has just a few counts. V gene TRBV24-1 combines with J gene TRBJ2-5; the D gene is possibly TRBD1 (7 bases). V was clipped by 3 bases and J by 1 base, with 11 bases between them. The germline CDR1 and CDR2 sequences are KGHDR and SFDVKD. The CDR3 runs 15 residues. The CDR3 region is CATSDHRGGQETQYF. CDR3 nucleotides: TGTGCCACCAGTGATCACAGGGGAGGCCAAGAGACCCAGTACTTC.

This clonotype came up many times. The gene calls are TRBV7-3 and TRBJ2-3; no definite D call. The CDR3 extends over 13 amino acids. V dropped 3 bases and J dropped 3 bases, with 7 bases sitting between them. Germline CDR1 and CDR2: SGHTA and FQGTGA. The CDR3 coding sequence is TGTGCCAGCAGCTTTTTAGCTACAGATACGCAGTATTTT. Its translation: CASSFLATDTQYF.

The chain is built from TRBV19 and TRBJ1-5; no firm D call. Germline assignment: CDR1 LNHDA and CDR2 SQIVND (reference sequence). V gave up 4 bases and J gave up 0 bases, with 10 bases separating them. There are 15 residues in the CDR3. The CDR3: CASSSGSYSNQPQHF. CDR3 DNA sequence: TGTGCCAGTAGTAGCGGCAGTTATAGCAATCAGCCCCAGCATTTT.

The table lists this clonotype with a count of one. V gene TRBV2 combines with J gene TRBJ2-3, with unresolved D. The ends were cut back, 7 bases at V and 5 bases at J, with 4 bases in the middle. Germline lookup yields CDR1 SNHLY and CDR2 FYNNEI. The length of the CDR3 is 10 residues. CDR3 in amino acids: CASMLDTQYF. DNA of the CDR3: TGTGCCAGCATGTTAGATACGCAGTATTTT.